This T cell receptor beta chain was found in a study of blood T cell repertoires in COVID-19. Across the whole study: PBMCs, B-cell-depleted T cells, or T cells were the source of the cDNA or gDNA that made up the material.

The germline V gene has CDR1 SGHTA and CDR2 FQGNSA. V was cut by 5 bases and J by 10 bases, with 14 bases left in between. CDR3 length: 12 amino acids. Original data processing: How many nucleated cells were present was estimated from reference gene primer amplification. Only in-frame clones appear in the TCRdb table, and some are missing; sequencing was by immunoSEQ multiplex PCR. V and J calls plus clone size are reproduced from that table; the DNA served to infer D and trimming. The table includes fewer than 150,000 clones, roughly 71% detected once. This clone occurred once. The sequencing input was peripheral blood. J is TRBJ1-1 and V is TRBV7-2; no firm D call. The TCR was taken from a man aged 80 or over with acute or convalescent COVID-19. The CDR3 sequence: CASSPRDFGAFF. The CDR3 DNA is TGTGCCAGCAGCCCCCGAGACTTTGGAGCTTTCTTT. The entire variable domain, with the rest obtained from reference TRBV7-2 and TRBJ1-1, is as follows: GAGVSQSPSNKVTEKGKDVELRCDPISGHTALYWYRQSLGQGLEFLIYFQGNSAPDKSGLPSDRFSAERTGGSVSTLTIQRTQQEDSAVYLCASSPRDFGAFFGQGTRLTVV.